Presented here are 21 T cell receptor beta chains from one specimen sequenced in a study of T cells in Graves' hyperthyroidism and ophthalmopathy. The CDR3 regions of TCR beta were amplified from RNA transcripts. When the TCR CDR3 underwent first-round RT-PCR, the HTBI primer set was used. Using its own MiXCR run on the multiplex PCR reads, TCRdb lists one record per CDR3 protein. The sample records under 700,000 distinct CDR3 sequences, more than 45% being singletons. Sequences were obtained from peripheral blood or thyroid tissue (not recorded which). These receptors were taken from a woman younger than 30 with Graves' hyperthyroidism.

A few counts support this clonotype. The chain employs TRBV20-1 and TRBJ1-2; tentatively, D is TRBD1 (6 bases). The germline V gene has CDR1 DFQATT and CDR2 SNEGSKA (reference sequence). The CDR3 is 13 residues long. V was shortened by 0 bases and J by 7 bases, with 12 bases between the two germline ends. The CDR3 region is CSAREGAGSGYTF. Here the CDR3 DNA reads TGCAGTGCTAGAGAGGGGGCAGGGTCTGGCTACACCTTC.

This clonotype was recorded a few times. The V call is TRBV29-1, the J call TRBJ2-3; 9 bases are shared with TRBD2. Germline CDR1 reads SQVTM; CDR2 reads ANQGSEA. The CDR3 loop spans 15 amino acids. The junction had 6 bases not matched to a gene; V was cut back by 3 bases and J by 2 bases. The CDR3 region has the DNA TGCAGCGTTGACTCAGGACTAGCGAACACAGATACGCAGTATTTT. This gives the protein CSVDSGLANTDTQYF.

This CDR3 reads CASGSGYSYEQYF. The DNA for the CDR3 is TGTGCCAGCGGCTCGGGATACTCCTACGAGCAGTACTTC. This chain links TRBV27 with TRBJ2-7; TRBD2 might be the D (5 bases). V gave up 8 bases and J gave up 0 bases, with 11 bases separating them. The CDR3 extends over 13 amino acids. CDR1 MNHEY and CDR2 SMNVEV come from the germline V gene (reference sequence).

In DNA form, the CDR3 reads TGTGCCAGCAGCCCGAGGGGTAGGTCCAGGGAAGAGACCCAGTACTTC. Translating gives CASSPRGRSREETQYF. This chain joins TRBV5-6 and TRBJ2-5; D may match TRBD1 or TRBD2 (5 bases each). Germline V gene data show CDR1 as SGHDT and CDR2 as YYEEEE. Trimming took off 4 bases at V and 3 bases at J, with 19 bases between the two ends. The CDR3 length is 16 residues. Full variable domain (rest looked up from reference TRBV5-6 and TRBJ2-5): DAGVTQSPTHLIKTRGQQVTLRCSPKSGHDTVSWYQQALGQGPQFIFQYYEEEERQRGNFPDRFSGHQFPNYSSELNVNALLLGDSALYLCASSPRGRSREETQYFGPGTRLLVL.

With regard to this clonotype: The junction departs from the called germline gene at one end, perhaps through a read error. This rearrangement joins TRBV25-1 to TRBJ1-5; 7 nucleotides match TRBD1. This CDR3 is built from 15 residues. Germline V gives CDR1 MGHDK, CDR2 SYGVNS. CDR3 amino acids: CASSESGTEYQPQHF. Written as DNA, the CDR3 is TGTGCCAGCAGCGAATCCGGGACAGAGTATCAGCCCCAGCATTTT.

In DNA form, the CDR3 reads TGTGCCAGCAGCTTACAGGGGGGAAGGGGGGACTACGAGCAGTACTTC. Translating gives CASSLQGGRGDYEQYF. The rearrangement links TRBV7-2 to TRBJ2-7; D possibly corresponds to TRBD1 (7 bases). Trimming took off 2 bases at V and 3 bases at J, with 17 bases between the two ends. CDR1 is SGHTA, CDR2 FQGNSA, per germline. The CDR3 contains 16 residues.

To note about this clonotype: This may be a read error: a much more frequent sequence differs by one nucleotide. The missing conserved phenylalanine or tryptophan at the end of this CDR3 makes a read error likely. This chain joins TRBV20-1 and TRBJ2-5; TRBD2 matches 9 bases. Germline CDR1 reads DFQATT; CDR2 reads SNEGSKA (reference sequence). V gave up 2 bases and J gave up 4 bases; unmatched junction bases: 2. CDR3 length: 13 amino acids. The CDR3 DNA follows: TGCAGTGCTAGACTAGCGGGAACAGAGACCCAGTACCTC. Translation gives CSARLAGTETQYL.

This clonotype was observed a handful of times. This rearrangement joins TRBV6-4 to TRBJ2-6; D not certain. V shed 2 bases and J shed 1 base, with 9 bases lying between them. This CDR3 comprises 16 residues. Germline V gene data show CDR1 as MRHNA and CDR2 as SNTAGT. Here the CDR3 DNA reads TGTGCCAGCAGTGACGTGGGCGGTTCTGGGGCCAACGTCCTGACTTTC. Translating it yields CASSDVGGSGANVLTF.

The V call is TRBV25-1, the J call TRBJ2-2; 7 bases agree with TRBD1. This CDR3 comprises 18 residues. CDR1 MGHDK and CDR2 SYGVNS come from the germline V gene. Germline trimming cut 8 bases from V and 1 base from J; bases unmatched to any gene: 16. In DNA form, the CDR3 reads TGTGCCAGCGTTGAAGATTTACCGGGACAGCGGAACACCGGGGAGCTGTTTTTT. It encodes CASVEDLPGQRNTGELFF.

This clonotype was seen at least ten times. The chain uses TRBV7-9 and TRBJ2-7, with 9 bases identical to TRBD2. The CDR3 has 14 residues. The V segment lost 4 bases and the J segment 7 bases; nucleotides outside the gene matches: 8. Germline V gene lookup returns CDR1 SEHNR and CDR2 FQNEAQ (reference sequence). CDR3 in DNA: TGTGCCAGCAGCTCCGTAGCGGGAGAGGGAGAGCAGTACTTC. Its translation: CASSSVAGEGEQYF.

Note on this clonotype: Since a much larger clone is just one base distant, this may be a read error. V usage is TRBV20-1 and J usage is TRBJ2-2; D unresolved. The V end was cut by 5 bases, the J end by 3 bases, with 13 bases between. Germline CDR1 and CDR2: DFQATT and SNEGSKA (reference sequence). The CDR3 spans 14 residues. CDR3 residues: CSAGSVLYTGELFF. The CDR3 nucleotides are TGCAGTGCTGGATCGGTACTATACACCGGGGAGCTGTTTTTT.

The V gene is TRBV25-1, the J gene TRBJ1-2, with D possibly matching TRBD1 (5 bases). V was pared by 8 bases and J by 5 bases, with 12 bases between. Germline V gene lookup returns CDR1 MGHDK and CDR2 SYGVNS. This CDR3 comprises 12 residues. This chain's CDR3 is CASLDGAYGYTF. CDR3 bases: TGTGCCAGCTTGGATGGGGCTTATGGCTACACCTTC.

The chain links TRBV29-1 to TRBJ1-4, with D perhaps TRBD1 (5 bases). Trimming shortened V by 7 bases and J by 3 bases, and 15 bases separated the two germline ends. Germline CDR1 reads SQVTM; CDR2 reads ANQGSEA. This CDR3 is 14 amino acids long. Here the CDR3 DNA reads TGCAGCGCCCACGGGGGAAGCTCTAATGAAAAACTGTTTTTT. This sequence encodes CSAHGGSSNEKLFF.

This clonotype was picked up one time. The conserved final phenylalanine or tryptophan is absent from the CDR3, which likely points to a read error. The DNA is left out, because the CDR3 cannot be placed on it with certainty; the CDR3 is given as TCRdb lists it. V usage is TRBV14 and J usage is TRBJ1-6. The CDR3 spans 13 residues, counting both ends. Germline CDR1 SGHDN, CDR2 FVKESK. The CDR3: CASSQDRGRRLHY.

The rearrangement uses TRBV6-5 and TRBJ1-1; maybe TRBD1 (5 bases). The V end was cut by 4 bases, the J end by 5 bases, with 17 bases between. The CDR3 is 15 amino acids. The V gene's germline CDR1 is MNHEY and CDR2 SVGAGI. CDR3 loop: CASSFQGQRRTEAFF. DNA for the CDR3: TGTGCCAGCAGTTTCCAGGGTCAAAGAAGAACTGAAGCTTTCTTT.

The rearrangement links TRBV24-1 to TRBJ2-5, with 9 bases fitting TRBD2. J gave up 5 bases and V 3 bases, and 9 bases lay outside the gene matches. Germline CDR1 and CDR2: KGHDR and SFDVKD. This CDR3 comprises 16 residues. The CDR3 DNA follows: TGTGCCACCAGTGATCCCAGCGGGAGGTACAATGAGACCCAGTACTTC. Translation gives CATSDPSGRYNETQYF.

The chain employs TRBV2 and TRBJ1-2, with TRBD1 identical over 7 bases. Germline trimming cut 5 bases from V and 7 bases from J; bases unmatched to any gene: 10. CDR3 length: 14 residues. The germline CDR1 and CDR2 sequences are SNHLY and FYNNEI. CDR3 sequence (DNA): TGTGCCAGCAGTTTTCCGGGACAGTTAAGTGGCTACACCTTC. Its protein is CASSFPGQLSGYTF.

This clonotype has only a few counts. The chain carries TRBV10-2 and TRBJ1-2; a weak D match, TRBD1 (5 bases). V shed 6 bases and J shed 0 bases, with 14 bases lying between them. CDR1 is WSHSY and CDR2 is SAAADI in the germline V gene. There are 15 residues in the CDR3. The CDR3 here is CASSFTGPANYGYTF. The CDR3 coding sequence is TGCGCCAGCAGCTTTACAGGACCTGCTAACTATGGCTACACCTTC.

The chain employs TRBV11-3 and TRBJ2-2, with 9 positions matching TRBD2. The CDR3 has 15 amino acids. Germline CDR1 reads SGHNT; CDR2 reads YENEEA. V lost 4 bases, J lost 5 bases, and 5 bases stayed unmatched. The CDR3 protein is CASSSFLAGTGELFF. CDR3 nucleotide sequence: TGTGCCAGCAGCTCGTTCCTAGCGGGGACCGGGGAGCTGTTTTTT. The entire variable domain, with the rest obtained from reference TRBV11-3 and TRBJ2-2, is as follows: EAGVVQSPRYKIIEKKQPVAFWCNPISGHNTLYWYLQNLGQGPELLIRYENEEAVDDSQLPKDRFSAERLKGVDSTLKIQPAELGDSAVYLCASSSFLAGTGELFFGEGSRLTVL.

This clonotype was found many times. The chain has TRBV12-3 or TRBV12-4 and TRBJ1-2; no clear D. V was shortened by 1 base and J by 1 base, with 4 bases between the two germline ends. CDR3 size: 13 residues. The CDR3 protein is CASSLVRNYGYTF. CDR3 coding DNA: TGTGCCAGCAGTTTAGTACGTAACTATGGCTACACCTTC.

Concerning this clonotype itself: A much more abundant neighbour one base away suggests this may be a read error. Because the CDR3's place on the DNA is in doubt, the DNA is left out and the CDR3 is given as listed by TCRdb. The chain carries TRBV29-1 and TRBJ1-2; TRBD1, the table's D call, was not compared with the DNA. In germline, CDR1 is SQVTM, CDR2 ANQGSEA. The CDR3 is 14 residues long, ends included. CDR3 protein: CSVMDRGRAYGCTF.